The 9 T cell receptor beta chains reported below all come from one sample, sequenced in a study of CD8 T cells in ankylosing spondylitis (dated by TCRdb to between 2016 and 2019). Libraries were made using 5' RACE. Instrument on record: Illumina HiSeq 2500. TCRdb itself trimmed the public reads at Q25 with fastp, ran MiXCR and retained productive beta chains. Identical CDR3 proteins give one entry, which carries the most common genes and DNA. The sample table contains around 320,000 distinct CDR3 sequences; only one count was recorded for about 20% of them. The ten top clones hold 3.5% to 4.5% of the sample. Sequenced: blood, either unsorted or a sorted T cell fraction (not recorded which). These receptors were obtained from a female donor with ankylosing spondylitis or in good health (not recorded which).

This clonotype was seen only a few times. The chain links TRBV20-1 to TRBJ2-1; maybe TRBD2 (5 bases). This CDR3 region has 14 residues. Trimming took 5 bases from V and 9 from J, leaving 20 bases between them. From germline, CDR1 is DFQATT and CDR2 SNEGSKA (reference sequence). The DNA of the CDR3 is TGCAGTGCTGCCCGCGGGTCCTCATTACGTGAGCAGTTCTTC. Translated, it gives CSAARGSSLREQFF.

This clonotype was seen a few times. The chain has TRBV29-1 and TRBJ1-1; 9 nucleotides align to TRBD1. Germline CDR1 SQVTM, CDR2 ANQGSEA. The CDR3 length is 13 residues. V was clipped by 5 bases and J by 4 bases; unmatched bases: 5. The CDR3 DNA reads TGCAGCGTTACAGGGGGCCGCGGCACTGAAGCTTTCTTT. Residues: CSVTGGRGTEAFF.

This chain links TRBV29-1 with TRBJ2-3; no definite D call. Per germline, CDR1 SQVTM and CDR2 ANQGSEA. The germline V and J ends were trimmed by 4 bases and 5 bases, with 13 bases remaining between them. CDR3 length equals 13 residues. The CDR3, as DNA: TGCAGCGTTGGTTCTAGAGCCAAAGATACGCAGTATTTT. Translation gives CSVGSRAKDTQYF.

This clonotype has a handful of counts. The chain has TRBV29-1 and TRBJ1-5, with a possible D match to TRBD1 (5 bases). Trimming left V 5 bases short and J 5 bases short, with 10 bases between. The CDR3 contains 12 residues. Per germline, CDR1 SQVTM and CDR2 ANQGSEA. The CDR3 nucleotides are TGCAGCGTTTCTTCAGGGTATCAGCCCCAGCATTTT. It codes for CSVSSGYQPQHF. Together with reference TRBV29-1 and TRBJ1-5, the CDR3 gives the full variable domain: SAVISQKPSRDICQRGTSLTIQCQVDSQVTMMFWYRQQPGQSLTLIATANQGSEATYESGFVIDKFPISRPNLTFSTLTVSNMSPEDSSIYLCSVSSGYQPQHFGDGTRLSIL.

This clonotype came up a few times. This rearrangement joins TRBV29-1 to TRBJ2-3; D not resolved. Deletions cut 5 bases from V and 2 bases from J, with 5 bases between. Germline CDR1 and CDR2: SQVTM and ANQGSEA. This CDR3 spans 11 amino acids. CDR3 DNA: TGCAGCGTTTCTGTCACAGATACGCAGTATTTT. Translated, it gives CSVSVTDTQYF.

This clonotype was observed once. In DNA, the CDR3 is TGTGCCAGCAGACCTCTAGGGCCTCCACCAGGGAACACTGAAGCTTTCTTT. Amino acid sequence: CASRPLGPPPGNTEAFF. This chain connects TRBV6-1 to TRBJ1-1; D unresolved. The CDR3 runs to 17 residues. Germline loops: CDR1 MNHNS, CDR2 SASEGT. The V end was cut by 6 bases, the J end by 1 base, with 21 bases between.

The V gene is TRBV4-3, the J gene TRBJ1-5; 8 positions agree with TRBD1. The CDR3 is 16 residues long. CDR1 is LGHNA and CDR2 is YSLEER in the germline V gene. V shed 1 base, J shed 4 bases, and the junction held 6 bases outside the gene matches. The CDR3 DNA reads TGCGCCAGCAGCCAAGTCCCCCGGACAGGGAATCAGCCCCAGCATTTT. Encoded protein: CASSQVPRTGNQPQHF.

This chain connects TRBV28 to TRBJ2-1; TRBD2 matches 15 bases. The CDR3 consists of 19 residues. Trimming removed 6 bases from V and 8 bases from J; junction bases left unmatched: 17. CDR1 is MDHEN and CDR2 is SYDVKM in the germline V gene. DNA for the CDR3: TGTGCCAGCAGACCTACCGGGACTAGCGGGAGGTCTTCTGGGGATGAGCAGTTCTTC. It is translated as CASRPTGTSGRSSGDEQFF. The full variable domain, rest sourced from reference TRBV28 and TRBJ2-1, is DVKVTQSSRYLVKRTGEKVFLECVQDMDHENMFWYRQDPGLGLRLIYFSYDVKMKEKGDIPEGYSVSREKKERFSLILESASTNQTSMYLCASRPTGTSGRSSGDEQFFGPGTRLTVL.

The chain carries TRBV7-9 and TRBJ2-5; TRBD1 aligns across 8 bases. The CDR3 has 14 amino acids. V shed 3 bases, J shed 5 bases, and the junction held 5 bases outside the gene matches. CDR1 is SEHNR, CDR2 FQNEAQ, per germline (reference sequence). CDR3 amino acids: CASSLTGALETQYF. The CDR3 DNA is TGTGCCAGCAGCTTGACAGGGGCGTTGGAGACCCAGTACTTC.